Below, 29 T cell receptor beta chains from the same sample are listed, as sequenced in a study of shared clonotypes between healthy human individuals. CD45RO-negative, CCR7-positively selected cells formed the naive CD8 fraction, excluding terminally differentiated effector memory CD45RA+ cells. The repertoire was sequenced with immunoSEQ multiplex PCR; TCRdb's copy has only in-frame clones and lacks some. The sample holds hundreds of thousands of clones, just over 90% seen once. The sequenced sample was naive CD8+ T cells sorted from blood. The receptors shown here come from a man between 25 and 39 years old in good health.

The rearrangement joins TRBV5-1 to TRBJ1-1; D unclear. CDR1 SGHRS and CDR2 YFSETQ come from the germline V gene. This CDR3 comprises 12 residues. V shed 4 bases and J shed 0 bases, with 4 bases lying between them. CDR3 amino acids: CASSDLNTEAFF. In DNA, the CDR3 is TGCGCCAGCAGCGACCTGAACACTGAAGCTTTCTTT.

The CDR3 nucleotides are TGTGCCACCAAAACACGAGATACGCAGTATTTT. Its protein is CATKTRDTQYF. The chain uses TRBV2 and TRBJ2-3; D is uncertain. The V and J ends lost 10 bases and 5 bases respectively, with 10 bases between them. This CDR3 comprises 11 residues. The germline CDR1 and CDR2 sequences are SNHLY and FYNNEI.

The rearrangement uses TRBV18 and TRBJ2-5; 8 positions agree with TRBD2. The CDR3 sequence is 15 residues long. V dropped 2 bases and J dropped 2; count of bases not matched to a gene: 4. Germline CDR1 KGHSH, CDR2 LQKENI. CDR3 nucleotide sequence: TGTGCCAGCTCACCAGTAGCGGGACCTCAAGAGACCCAGTACTTC. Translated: CASSPVAGPQETQYF.

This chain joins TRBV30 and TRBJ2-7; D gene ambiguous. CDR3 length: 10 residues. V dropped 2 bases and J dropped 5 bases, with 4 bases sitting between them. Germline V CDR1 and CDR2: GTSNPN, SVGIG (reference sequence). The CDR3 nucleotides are TGTGCCTGGAGTTTCGACGAGCAGTACTTC. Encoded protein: CAWSFDEQYF.

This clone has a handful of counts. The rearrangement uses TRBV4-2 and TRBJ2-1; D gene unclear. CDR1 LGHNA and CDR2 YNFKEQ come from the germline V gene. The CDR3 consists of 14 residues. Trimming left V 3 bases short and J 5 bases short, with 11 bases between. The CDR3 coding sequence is TGTGCCAGCAGCCACCCCTCAGGAAACAATGAGCAGTTCTTC. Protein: CASSHPSGNNEQFF.

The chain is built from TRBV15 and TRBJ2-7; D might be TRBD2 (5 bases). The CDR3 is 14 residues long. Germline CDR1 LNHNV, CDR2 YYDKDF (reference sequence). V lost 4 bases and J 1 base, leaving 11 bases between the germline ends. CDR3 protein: CATSIAPGSYEQYF. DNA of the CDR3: TGTGCCACCAGCATAGCGCCAGGTTCCTACGAGCAGTACTTC.

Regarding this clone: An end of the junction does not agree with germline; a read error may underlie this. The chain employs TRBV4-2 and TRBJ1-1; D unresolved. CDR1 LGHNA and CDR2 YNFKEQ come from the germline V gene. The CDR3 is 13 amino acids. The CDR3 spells CASSQEHGSGPVF. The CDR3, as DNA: TGTGCCAGCAGCCAAGAGCACGGCTCGGGTCCGGTCTTT.

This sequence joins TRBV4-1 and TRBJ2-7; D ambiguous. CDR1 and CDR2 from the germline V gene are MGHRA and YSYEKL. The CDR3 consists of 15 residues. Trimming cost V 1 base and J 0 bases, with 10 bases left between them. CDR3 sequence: CASSQVGRSSYEQYF. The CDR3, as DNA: TGCGCCAGCAGCCAAGTGGGCAGGAGCTCCTACGAGCAGTACTTC.

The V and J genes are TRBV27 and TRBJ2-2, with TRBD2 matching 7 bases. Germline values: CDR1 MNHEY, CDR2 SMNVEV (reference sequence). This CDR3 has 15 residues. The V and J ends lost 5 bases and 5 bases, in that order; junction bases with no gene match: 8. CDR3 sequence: CASSSWGRGTGELFF. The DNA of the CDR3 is TGTGCCAGCAGTAGTTGGGGGAGGGGAACCGGGGAGCTGTTTTTT.

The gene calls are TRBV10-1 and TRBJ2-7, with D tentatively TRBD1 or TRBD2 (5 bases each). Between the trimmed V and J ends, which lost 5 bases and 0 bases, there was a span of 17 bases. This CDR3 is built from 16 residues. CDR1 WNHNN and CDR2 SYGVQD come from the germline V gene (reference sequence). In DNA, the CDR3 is TGCGCCAGCAGTCCGTCGTGGGGGTCTCGCTCCTACGAGCAGTACTTC. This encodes CASSPSWGSRSYEQYF.

The chain's CDR3 is CASSLSTGKRQETQYF. In nucleotides, the CDR3 is TGTGCCAGCAGTTTATCGACAGGGAAAAGACAAGAGACCCAGTACTTC. The rearrangement joins TRBV27 to TRBJ2-5; 7 nucleotides match TRBD1. Germline V lookup: CDR1 MNHEY, CDR2 SMNVEV (reference sequence). The CDR3 length is 16 residues. V lost 0 bases, J lost 2 bases, and 6 bases stayed unmatched.

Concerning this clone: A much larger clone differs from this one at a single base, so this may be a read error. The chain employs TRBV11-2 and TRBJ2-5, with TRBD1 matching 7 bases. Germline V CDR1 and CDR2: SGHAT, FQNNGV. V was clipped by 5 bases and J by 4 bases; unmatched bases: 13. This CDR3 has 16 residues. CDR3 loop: CASSPALVGQLETQYF. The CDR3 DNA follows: TGTGCCAGCAGCCCCGCCCTAGTGGGACAGCTAGAGACCCAGTACTTC.

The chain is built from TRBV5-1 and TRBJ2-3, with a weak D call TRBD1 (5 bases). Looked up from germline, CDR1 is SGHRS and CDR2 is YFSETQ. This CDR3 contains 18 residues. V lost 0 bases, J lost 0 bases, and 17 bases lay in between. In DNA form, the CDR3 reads TGCGCCAGCAGCTTGGGGGCAGGGCACGATCATAGCACAGATACGCAGTATTTT. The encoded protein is CASSLGAGHDHSTDTQYF.

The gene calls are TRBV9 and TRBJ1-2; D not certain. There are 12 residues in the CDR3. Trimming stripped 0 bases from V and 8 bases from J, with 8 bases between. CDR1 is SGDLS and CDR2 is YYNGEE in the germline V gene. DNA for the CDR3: TGTGCCAGCAGCGTAGCGGAGGGCGGCTACACCTTC. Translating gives CASSVAEGGYTF.

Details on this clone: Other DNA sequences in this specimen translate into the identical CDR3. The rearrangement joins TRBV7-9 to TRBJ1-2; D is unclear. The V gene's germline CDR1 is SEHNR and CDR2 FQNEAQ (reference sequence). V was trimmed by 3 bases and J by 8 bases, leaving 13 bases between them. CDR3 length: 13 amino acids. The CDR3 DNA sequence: TGTGCCAGCAGCTTCCTTACAGATTACGGCTACACCTTC. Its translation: CASSFLTDYGYTF.

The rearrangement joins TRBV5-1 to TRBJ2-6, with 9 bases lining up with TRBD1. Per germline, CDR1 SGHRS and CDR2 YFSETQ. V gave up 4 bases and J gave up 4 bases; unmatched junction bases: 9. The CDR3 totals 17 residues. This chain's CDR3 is CASSGDRVSLGANVLTF. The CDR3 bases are TGCGCCAGCAGCGGGGACAGGGTCTCTCTGGGGGCCAACGTCCTGACTTTC. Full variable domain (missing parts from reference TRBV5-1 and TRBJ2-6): KAGVTQTPRYLIKTRGQQVTLSCSPISGHRSVSWYQQTPGQGLQFLFEYFSETQRNKGNFPGRFSGRQFSNSRSEMNVSTLELGDSALYLCASSGDRVSLGANVLTFGAGSRLTVL.

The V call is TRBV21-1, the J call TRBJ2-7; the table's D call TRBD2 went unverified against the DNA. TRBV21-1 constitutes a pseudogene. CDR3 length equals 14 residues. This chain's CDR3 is CASSTLGTTYEQYF. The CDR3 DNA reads TGTGCCAGCAGCACCCTTGGGACTACCTACGAGCAGTACTTC.

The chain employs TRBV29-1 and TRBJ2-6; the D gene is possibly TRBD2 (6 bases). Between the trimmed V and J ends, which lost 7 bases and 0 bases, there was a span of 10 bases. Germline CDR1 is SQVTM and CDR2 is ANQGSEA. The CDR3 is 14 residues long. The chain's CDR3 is CSARGSSGANVLTF. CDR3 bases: TGCAGCGCCCGGGGGAGCTCTGGGGCCAACGTCCTGACTTTC.

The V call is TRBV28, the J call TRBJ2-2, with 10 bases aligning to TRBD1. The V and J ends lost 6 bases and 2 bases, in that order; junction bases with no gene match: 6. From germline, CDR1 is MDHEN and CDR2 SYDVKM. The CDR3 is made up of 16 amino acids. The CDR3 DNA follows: TGTGCCAGCAGAGAGAGGACAGGGGGTAACACCGGGGAGCTGTTTTTT. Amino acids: CASRERTGGNTGELFF.

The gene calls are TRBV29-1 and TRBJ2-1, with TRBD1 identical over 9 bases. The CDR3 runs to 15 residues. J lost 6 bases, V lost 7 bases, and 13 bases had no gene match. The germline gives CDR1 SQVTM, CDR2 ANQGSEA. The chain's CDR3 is CSAQQGAGDGNEQFF. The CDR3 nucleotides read TGCAGCGCCCAACAGGGGGCTGGTGACGGCAATGAGCAGTTCTTC.

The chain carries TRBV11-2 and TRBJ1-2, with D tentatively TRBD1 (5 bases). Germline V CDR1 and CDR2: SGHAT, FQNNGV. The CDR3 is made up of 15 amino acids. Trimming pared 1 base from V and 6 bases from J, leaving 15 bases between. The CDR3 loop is CASSLGARDLHGYTF. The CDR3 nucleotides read TGTGCCAGCAGCTTAGGTGCCAGGGACCTTCATGGCTACACCTTC.

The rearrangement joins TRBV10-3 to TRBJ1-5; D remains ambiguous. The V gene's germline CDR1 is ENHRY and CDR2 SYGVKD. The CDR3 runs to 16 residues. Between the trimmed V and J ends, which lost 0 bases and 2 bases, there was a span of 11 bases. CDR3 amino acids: CAISESTPTGNQPQHF. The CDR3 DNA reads TGTGCCATCAGTGAGTCTACGCCCACGGGCAATCAGCCCCAGCATTTT.

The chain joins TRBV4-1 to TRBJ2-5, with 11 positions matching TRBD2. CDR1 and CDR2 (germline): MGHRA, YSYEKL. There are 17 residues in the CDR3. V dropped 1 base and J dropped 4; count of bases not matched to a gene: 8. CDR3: CASSQVHSGLAGETQYF. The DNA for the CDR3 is TGCGCCAGCAGCCAAGTTCATTCCGGACTAGCGGGAGAGACCCAGTACTTC.

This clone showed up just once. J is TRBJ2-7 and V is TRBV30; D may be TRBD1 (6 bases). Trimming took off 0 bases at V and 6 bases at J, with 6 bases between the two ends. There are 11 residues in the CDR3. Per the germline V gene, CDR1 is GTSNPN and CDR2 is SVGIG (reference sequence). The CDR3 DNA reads TGTGCCTGGAGTGTACAGGGCGAGCAGTACTTC. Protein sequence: CAWSVQGEQYF.

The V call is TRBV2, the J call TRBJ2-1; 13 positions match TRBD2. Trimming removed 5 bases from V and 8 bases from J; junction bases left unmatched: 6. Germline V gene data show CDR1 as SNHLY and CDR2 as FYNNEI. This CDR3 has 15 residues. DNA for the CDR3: TGTGCCAGCAGTCGGACTAGCGGGAGTTTAGATGAGCAGTTCTTC. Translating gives CASSRTSGSLDEQFF.

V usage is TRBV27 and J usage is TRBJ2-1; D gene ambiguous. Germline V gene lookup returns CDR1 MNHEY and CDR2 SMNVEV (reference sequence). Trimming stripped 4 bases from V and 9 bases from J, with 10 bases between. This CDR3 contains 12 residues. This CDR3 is CASSSSHPEQFF. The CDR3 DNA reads TGTGCCAGCAGTTCCAGCCACCCTGAGCAGTTCTTC.

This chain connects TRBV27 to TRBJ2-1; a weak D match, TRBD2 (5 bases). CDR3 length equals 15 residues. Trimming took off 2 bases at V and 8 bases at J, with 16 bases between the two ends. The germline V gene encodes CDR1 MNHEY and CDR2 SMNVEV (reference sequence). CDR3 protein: CASSLVSAPGDEQFF. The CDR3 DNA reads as TGTGCCAGCAGTTTAGTGTCAGCACCCGGGGATGAGCAGTTCTTC.

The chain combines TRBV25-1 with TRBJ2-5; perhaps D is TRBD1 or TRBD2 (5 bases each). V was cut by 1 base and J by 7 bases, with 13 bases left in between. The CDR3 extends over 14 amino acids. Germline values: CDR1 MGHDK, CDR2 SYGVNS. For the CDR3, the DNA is TGTGCCAGCAGTGAATTTGGGGGTCCGGGGACCCAGTACTTC. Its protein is CASSEFGGPGTQYF.

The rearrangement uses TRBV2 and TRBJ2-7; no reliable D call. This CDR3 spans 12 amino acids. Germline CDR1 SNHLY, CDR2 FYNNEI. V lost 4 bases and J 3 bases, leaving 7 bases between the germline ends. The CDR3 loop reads CASSVWVYEQYF. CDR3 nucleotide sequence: TGTGCCAGCAGTGTATGGGTCTACGAGCAGTACTTC.